This is a list of T cell receptor beta chains from one sample in a study of Ad26.COV2.S vaccination and SARS-CoV-2 variants. Method: immunoSEQ multiplex PCR; TCRdb's copy keeps in-frame clones and lacks some. This sample has some 340,000 clones, with about 82% found just once. The sample consisted of peripheral blood, taken in a trial of Ad26.COV2.S vaccine versus placebo. The source of these receptors is a person aged 18 to 59 who received the Ad26.COV2.S COVID-19 vaccine or a placebo. Each CDR3 is given with its conserved first and last residue. A D gene is named only where the DNA matches it firmly. The listing skips clone size in some rows; elsewhere it reads once, few, many or a size class.

TRBJ2-2,.,13,TRBV6-2/TRBV6-3,.,CASSSFYTGELFF,TGTGCCAGCAGCTCCTTCTACACCGGGGAGCTGTTTTTT
TRBJ2-5,TRBD2,15,TRBV11-3,.,CASSLGSGVEETQYF,TGTGCCAGCAGCTTAGGTAGCGGGGTGGAGGAGACCCAGTACTTC
TRBJ1-2,TRBD1,17,TRBV7-8,.,CASSRIRGRRDFYGYTF,TGTGCCAGCAGCCGTATCAGGGGGCGGCGAGACTTCTATGGCTACACCTTC
TRBJ2-6,.,20,TRBV7-3,.,CASSLRGSDSRIPGANVLTF,TGTGCCAGCAGCTTGAGGGGCTCGGACAGTAGGATCCCTGGGGCCAACGTCCTGACTTTC
TRBJ1-1,.,15,TRBV6-2/TRBV6-3,few,CASSTRTGRGTEAFF,TGTGCCAGCAGTACAAGAACAGGGCGTGGGACTGAAGCTTTCTTT
TRBJ1-4,.,14,TRBV5-8,.,CASSLGATNEKLFF,TGTGCCAGCAGCTTGGGGGCAACTAATGAAAAACTGTTTTTT
TRBJ1-1,.,16,TRBV6-2/TRBV6-3,.,CASSYSGPRAGTEAFF,TGTGCCAGCAGTTACTCGGGGCCCCGGGCGGGCACTGAAGCTTTCTTT
TRBJ1-2,.,16,TRBV6-6,.,CASSPRGTVDLYGYTF,TGTGCCAGCAGTCCGAGAGGGACCGTAGATCTCTATGGCTACACCTTC
TRBJ1-6,TRBD1,15,TRBV10-3,.,CAISDGQGENSPLHF,TGTGCCATCAGTGATGGACAGGGGGAGAATTCACCCCTCCACTTT
TRBJ2-3,TRBD2,17,TRBV3-1/TRBV3-2,.,CASSPRWASGGTDTQYF,TGTGCCAGCAGCCCTAGGTGGGCTAGCGGGGGCACAGATACGCAGTATTTT
TRBJ1-1,TRBD1,16,TRBV5-4,.,CASSRAAGQGETEAFF,TGTGCCAGCAGTCGGGCGGCGGGACAGGGAGAAACTGAAGCTTTCTTT
TRBJ1-1,TRBD1,18,TRBV27,.,CASSLAPGQGMRNTEAFF,TGTGCCAGCAGTTTAGCCCCGGGACAGGGAATGCGGAACACTGAAGCTTTCTTT
TRBJ1-5,TRBD1,18,TRBV4-3,few,CASSQDWNGQGVSQPQHF,TGCGCCAGCAGCCAAGATTGGAACGGACAGGGAGTCAGTCAGCCCCAGCATTTT
TRBJ1-1,.,13,TRBV15,.,CATSSDRNTEAFF,TGTGCCACCAGCAGTGACCGAAACACTGAAGCTTTCTTT
TRBJ2-3,TRBD1,16,TRBV11-2,.,CASSRTGVGDTDTQYF,TGTGCCAGCAGCCGAACAGGGGTTGGGGACACAGATACGCAGTATTTT
TRBJ1-1,TRBD1,16,TRBV4-1,.,CASSSTGGARNTEAFF,TGCGCCAGCAGCTCAACAGGGGGCGCGAGGAACACTGAAGCTTTCTTT
TRBJ1-2,.,15,TRBV7-8,.,CASSPRTENNYGYTF,TGTGCCAGCAGCCCCCGGACAGAGAATAACTATGGCTACACCTTC
TRBJ2-1,.,11,TRBV4-1,few,CASSLDYEQFF,TGCGCCAGCAGCCTAGACTATGAGCAGTTCTTC
TRBJ1-5,TRBD1,15,TRBV5-8,once,CASSFRTGQRQPQHF,TGTGCCAGCAGCTTTCGGACAGGGCAGAGACAGCCCCAGCATTTT
TRBJ1-1,.,16,TRBV3-1/TRBV3-2,.,CASSQDLGAGVTEAFF,TGTGCCAGCAGCCAAGATTTGGGAGCAGGGGTCACTGAAGCTTTCTTT
TRBJ2-1,TRBD2,16,TRBV4-1,.,CASSQERRGAYNEQFF,TGCGCCAGCAGCCAAGAACGGCGGGGGGCATACAATGAGCAGTTCTTC
TRBJ1-2,.,12,TRBV6-2/TRBV6-3,.,CASSWGPYGYTF,TGTGCCAGCAGCTGGGGACCTTATGGCTACACCTTC
TRBJ1-6,.,14,TRBV18,few,CASSPQTADSPLHF,TGTGCCAGCTCACCACAGACAGCAGATTCACCCCTCCACTTT
TRBJ1-2,.,16,TRBV6-1,.,CASSEQGRGANYGYTF,TGTGCCAGCAGCGAACAGGGTCGCGGAGCTAACTATGGCTACACCTTC
TRBJ2-1,.,11,TRBV19,.,CASTRGVEQFF,TGTGCCAGTACGCGAGGGGTGGAGCAGTTCTTC
TRBJ1-2,TRBD1,17,TRBV6-2/TRBV6-3,.,CASSYLDWTGVRDGYTF,TGTGCCAGCAGTTACTTGGATTGGACAGGGGTACGTGATGGCTACACCTTC
TRBJ1-3,.,14,TRBV6-5,.,CASSYGTSGNTIYF,TGTGCCAGCAGTTACGGAACCTCTGGAAACACCATATATTTT
TRBJ1-5,.,16,TRBV24-1,.,CATSVRDKGSNQPQHF,TGTGCCACCAGTGTCCGGGACAAAGGGAGCAATCAGCCCCAGCATTTT
TRBJ1-1,TRBD1,15,TRBV30,.,CAWTIGTGTNTEAFF,TGTGCCTGGACAATAGGGACAGGGACCAACACTGAAGCTTTCTTT
TRBJ1-2,TRBD1,15,TRBV3-1/TRBV3-2,.,CASSQLRTGDYGYTF,TGTGCCAGCAGCCAACTGAGGACAGGGGACTATGGCTACACCTTC
TRBJ1-3,TRBD1,15,TRBV7-9,.,CASSVGTGAGNTIYF,TGTGCCAGCAGCGTCGGGACAGGGGCTGGAAACACCATATATTTT
TRBJ1-1,.,16,TRBV4-2,few,CASSQESLEENTEAFF,TGTGCCAGCAGCCAAGAGTCGCTGGAAGAGAACACTGAAGCTTTCTTT
TRBJ1-2,.,16,TRBV9,.,CASSLEGSGSGYGYTF,TGTGCCAGCAGCTTAGAGGGATCAGGGTCGGGCTATGGCTACACCTTC
TRBJ2-3,.,11,TRBV2,.,CASSQLDTQYF,TGTGCCAGCAGCCAACTGGATACGCAGTATTTT
TRBJ2-1,TRBD1,16,TRBV5-1,.,CASSLVWGTAYNEQFF,TGCGCCAGCAGCTTGGTTTGGGGGACAGCTTACAATGAGCAGTTCTTC
TRBJ1-2,.,14,TRBV18,few,CASSPPGQAYGYTF,TGTGCCAGCTCACCCCCGGGGCAGGCCTATGGCTACACCTTC
TRBJ2-1,.,15,TRBV9,.,CASRDKQRQNNEQFF,TGTGCCAGCAGAGACAAACAACGCCAAAACAATGAGCAGTTCTTC
TRBJ2-3,.,14,TRBV9,.,CASSVNARTDTQYF,TGTGCCAGCAGCGTGAATGCGCGCACAGATACGCAGTATTTT
TRBJ2-7,TRBD2,15,TRBV5-1,once,CASSLGGSGVYEQYF,TGCGCCAGCAGCTTGGGGGGTAGCGGGGTCTACGAGCAGTACTTC
TRBJ1-1,.,14,TRBV5-1,.,CASSTTGLNTEAFF,TGCGCCAGCAGCACGACAGGACTGAACACTGAAGCTTTCTTT
TRBJ1-5,.,12,TRBV18,.,CASSPRGQPQHF,TGTGCCAGCTCACCAAGAGGTCAGCCCCAGCATTTT
TRBJ2-2,.,15,TRBV9,.,CAPEIRRGLSGELFF,TGTGCCCCCGAAATACGCAGGGGTTTGAGCGGGGAGCTGTTTTTT
TRBJ1-2,.,13,TRBV11-2,.,CASSFGRVYGYTF,TGTGCCAGCAGCTTCGGCAGGGTTTATGGCTACACCTTC
TRBJ2-3,.,12,TRBV2,.,CASSATADTQYF,TGTGCCAGCAGCGCCACCGCGGATACGCAGTATTTT
TRBJ1-1,TRBD1,14,TRBV5-1,.,CASSLQGFVAEAFF,TGCGCCAGCAGCTTACAGGGGTTTGTGGCTGAAGCTTTCTTT
TRBJ2-7,.,15,TRBV6-6,.,CASSYSGQGTYEQYF,TGTGCCAGCAGTTACTCAGGTCAGGGTACCTACGAGCAGTACTTC